This is a list of T cell receptor beta chains from one sample in a study of human T cells and chemical hapten exposure. MiXCR, applied by TCRdb to the RACE reads, yields one record per CDR3 protein. The sample records approximately 80,000 distinct CDR3 sequences, 10% to 15% being singletons. The sequencing used whole blood, collected in connection with sensitization to the hapten diphenylcyclopropenone (DPC). All receptors come from a woman aged 45-65 years with alopecia areata. Some clones in this sample may be carry-over from other donors' samples. The CDR3 runs from the conserved cysteine through the conserved F or W. Each record gives: clone size, V gene, J gene, D gene, CDR3 DNA, CDR3 protein. The D gene is left open where the match is weak. Rows may omit the clone size; those that give it use once, few, many or a size class.

clone_size: -; v_call: TRBV4-2; j_call: TRBJ2-7; d_call: -; cdr3_nt: TGTGCCAGCAGCCAATGGGGCTCAGAGCAGTACTTC; cdr3_aa: CASSQWGSEQYF
clone_size: -; v_call: TRBV28; j_call: TRBJ1-2; d_call: -; cdr3_nt: TGTGCCAGCAGGGCTAACTATGGCTACACCTTC; cdr3_aa: CASRANYGYTF
clone_size: -; v_call: TRBV29-1; j_call: TRBJ2-3; d_call: TRBD1; cdr3_nt: TGCAGCGCTGCGGGACAGGGCTCAGATACGCAGTATTTT; cdr3_aa: CSAAGQGSDTQYF
clone_size: -; v_call: TRBV3-1; j_call: TRBJ2-7; d_call: -; cdr3_nt: TGTGCCAGCAGCCCCCGCGCAGCCTCCTACGAGCAGTACTTC; cdr3_aa: CASSPRAASYEQYF
clone_size: many; v_call: TRBV6-2/TRBV6-3; j_call: TRBJ1-1; d_call: -; cdr3_nt: TGTGCCAGCACAAGGGAGGGTATCCTGAACACTGAAGCTTTCTTT; cdr3_aa: CASTREGILNTEAFF
clone_size: -; v_call: TRBV10-3; j_call: TRBJ2-2; d_call: TRBD1; cdr3_nt: TGTGCCATCGGTGACAGGTCGGGACAGACGAACACCGGGGAGCTGTTTTTT; cdr3_aa: CAIGDRSGQTNTGELFF
clone_size: once; v_call: TRBV3-1; j_call: TRBJ2-5; d_call: TRBD1; cdr3_nt: TGTGCCAGCAGCCAAGTGGACAGGCTGGGGACCCAGTACTTC; cdr3_aa: CASSQVDRLGTQYF
clone_size: many; v_call: TRBV6-5; j_call: TRBJ1-6; d_call: TRBD1; cdr3_nt: TGTGCCAGCAGTTATTTTGCGGGACAGGGGTATCCCCTCCACTTT; cdr3_aa: CASSYFAGQGYPLHF
clone_size: many; v_call: TRBV10-2; j_call: TRBJ1-2; d_call: -; cdr3_nt: TGCGCCAGCAGTGCTGGACCCCCCCGCTACACCTTC; cdr3_aa: CASSAGPPRYTF
clone_size: many; v_call: TRBV7-2; j_call: TRBJ1-5; d_call: -; cdr3_nt: TGTGCCAGCAGCCGTTATAGCAATCAGCCCCAGCATTTT; cdr3_aa: CASSRYSNQPQHF
clone_size: few; v_call: TRBV30; j_call: TRBJ1-2; d_call: TRBD1; cdr3_nt: TGTGCCTGGAGCGCAGGGGGCCGCGGCTACACCTTC; cdr3_aa: CAWSAGGRGYTF
clone_size: many; v_call: TRBV9; j_call: TRBJ2-7; d_call: TRBD1; cdr3_nt: TGTGCCAGCAGCGCGGCTCAGGGGGAATCTACTATCAGCTACGAGCAGTACTTC; cdr3_aa: CASSAAQGESTISYEQYF
clone_size: few; v_call: TRBV6-4; j_call: TRBJ2-1; d_call: -; cdr3_nt: TGTGCCAGCAGTGCGGGTGAAAGGGATGAGCAGTTCTTC; cdr3_aa: CASSAGERDEQFF
clone_size: few; v_call: TRBV19; j_call: TRBJ2-7; d_call: -; cdr3_nt: TGTGCCAGTAGTATGTATGGGGGGATACCCTACGAGCAGTACTTC; cdr3_aa: CASSMYGGIPYEQYF
clone_size: -; v_call: TRBV5-4; j_call: TRBJ2-3; d_call: -; cdr3_nt: TGTGCCAGCAGCTTGTATCTAGCGTCAGATACGCAGTATTTT; cdr3_aa: CASSLYLASDTQYF
clone_size: few; v_call: TRBV24-1; j_call: TRBJ2-3; d_call: -; cdr3_nt: TGTGCCACCGGGGAGGCGGGGACCACAGATACGCAGTATTTT; cdr3_aa: CATGEAGTTDTQYF
clone_size: -; v_call: TRBV20-1; j_call: TRBJ2-4; d_call: TRBD1; cdr3_nt: TGCAGTGCCTCACAGGGGATGGCGGCGAAAAACATTCAGTACTTC; cdr3_aa: CSASQGMAAKNIQYF
clone_size: -; v_call: TRBV29-1; j_call: TRBJ1-1; d_call: TRBD1; cdr3_nt: TGCAGCGTGGACAGGGTCACTGAAGCTTTCTTT; cdr3_aa: CSVDRVTEAFF
clone_size: -; v_call: TRBV18; j_call: TRBJ2-3; d_call: -; cdr3_nt: TGTGCCAGCTCACCACCCATTCGCACAGATACGCAGTATTTT; cdr3_aa: CASSPPIRTDTQYF
clone_size: few; v_call: TRBV4-1; j_call: TRBJ2-7; d_call: -; cdr3_nt: TGCGCCAGCAGCCAGCCGACCCAATCCTACGAGCAGTACTTC; cdr3_aa: CASSQPTQSYEQYF
clone_size: many; v_call: TRBV29-1; j_call: TRBJ2-1; d_call: TRBD2; cdr3_nt: TGCAGCGCTAGCGGGAGAGAAAATGAGCAGTTCTTC; cdr3_aa: CSASGRENEQFF
clone_size: few; v_call: TRBV5-1; j_call: TRBJ2-1; d_call: TRBD2; cdr3_nt: TGCGCCAGCAGTTCGTTAAGCGGGAGAAGAAATGAGCAGTTCTTC; cdr3_aa: CASSSLSGRRNEQFF
clone_size: many; v_call: TRBV7-9; j_call: TRBJ1-3; d_call: -; cdr3_nt: TGTGCCAGCAGCTTATCAACGAGGGGGGGAAGCTCTGGAAACACCATATATTTT; cdr3_aa: CASSLSTRGGSSGNTIYF
clone_size: -; v_call: TRBV20-1; j_call: TRBJ2-1; d_call: -; cdr3_nt: TGCAGTGCTAGACTTACCAATGAGCAGTTCTTC; cdr3_aa: CSARLTNEQFF
clone_size: many; v_call: TRBV7-9; j_call: TRBJ2-5; d_call: TRBD1; cdr3_nt: TGTGCCAGCAGCTTAGCGAATACAGGGGGAGAGACCCAGTACTTC; cdr3_aa: CASSLANTGGETQYF
clone_size: many; v_call: TRBV5-6; j_call: TRBJ1-1; d_call: -; cdr3_nt: TGTGCCAGCAGCTTTCCGCGGATAGGGGACGGCACTGAAGCTTTCTTT; cdr3_aa: CASSFPRIGDGTEAFF
clone_size: many; v_call: TRBV7-9; j_call: TRBJ2-7; d_call: TRBD1; cdr3_nt: TGTGCCAGCAGCCGTACAGGGGTCTCCTACGAGCAGTACTTC; cdr3_aa: CASSRTGVSYEQYF
clone_size: many; v_call: TRBV2; j_call: TRBJ2-2; d_call: -; cdr3_nt: TGTGCCAGCAGTGAGCACGGGAGTACAAACACCGGGGAGCTGTTTTTT; cdr3_aa: CASSEHGSTNTGELFF
clone_size: -; v_call: TRBV5-5; j_call: TRBJ2-7; d_call: TRBD1; cdr3_nt: TGTGCCAGCAGCTGGAGTAGGGGACAGTCGACCTACGAGCAGTACTTC; cdr3_aa: CASSWSRGQSTYEQYF
clone_size: many; v_call: TRBV11-2; j_call: TRBJ2-5; d_call: -; cdr3_nt: TGTGCCAGCAGCCCCGGGCTTTCGCGGGGAGAGACCCAGTACTTC; cdr3_aa: CASSPGLSRGETQYF
clone_size: few; v_call: TRBV11-2; j_call: TRBJ1-1; d_call: -; cdr3_nt: TGTGCCAGCAGCTTACAGGGAAATGAAGCTTTCTTT; cdr3_aa: CASSLQGNEAFF
clone_size: -; v_call: TRBV20-1; j_call: TRBJ2-3; d_call: TRBD2; cdr3_nt: TGCAGTGCTAGGTCGACTAGCGGGAGAACAGATACGCAGTATTTT; cdr3_aa: CSARSTSGRTDTQYF
clone_size: few; v_call: TRBV6-6; j_call: TRBJ1-5; d_call: TRBD1; cdr3_nt: TGTGCCAGCAGTTACCTTGACAGGGGTTTCAATCAGCCCCAGCATTTT; cdr3_aa: CASSYLDRGFNQPQHF
clone_size: -; v_call: TRBV12-5; j_call: TRBJ1-5; d_call: -; cdr3_nt: TGTGCTAGTGGTTTGCACGGGCCCCAGCATTTT; cdr3_aa: CASGLHGPQHF
clone_size: few; v_call: TRBV7-2; j_call: TRBJ2-1; d_call: TRBD2; cdr3_nt: TGTGCCAGCAGAGTCGAAACTAGCGGGGCCTTGGATGAGCAGTTCTTC; cdr3_aa: CASRVETSGALDEQFF
clone_size: few; v_call: TRBV10-3; j_call: TRBJ2-3; d_call: TRBD1; cdr3_nt: TGTGCCATCAGTGAGTCTATGGGACAGGGGACAGATACGCAGTATTTT; cdr3_aa: CAISESMGQGTDTQYF
clone_size: few; v_call: TRBV5-1; j_call: TRBJ2-7; d_call: -; cdr3_nt: TGCGCCAGCAGCTTGGAACAGTACTCCTACGAGCAGTACTTC; cdr3_aa: CASSLEQYSYEQYF
clone_size: -; v_call: TRBV5-6; j_call: TRBJ2-2; d_call: TRBD2; cdr3_nt: TGTGCCAGCAGTCCCTTCTGGACTAGCGGGGCGAACACCGGGGAGCTGTTTTTT; cdr3_aa: CASSPFWTSGANTGELFF
clone_size: few; v_call: TRBV12-3/TRBV12-4; j_call: TRBJ2-1; d_call: -; cdr3_nt: TGTGCCAGCAGTTCGTCGGCGGAGGCCCTCTACAATGAGCAGTTCTTC; cdr3_aa: CASSSSAEALYNEQFF
clone_size: -; v_call: TRBV11-2; j_call: TRBJ2-3; d_call: -; cdr3_nt: TGTGCCAGCAGCTTAGGTGACAGGATGGCTAGCACAGATACGCAGTATTTT; cdr3_aa: CASSLGDRMASTDTQYF
clone_size: -; v_call: TRBV12-3/TRBV12-4; j_call: TRBJ1-5; d_call: -; cdr3_nt: TGTGCCAGCAGTTTTCATCAGCCCCAGCATTTT; cdr3_aa: CASSFHQPQHF
clone_size: many; v_call: TRBV14; j_call: TRBJ1-6; d_call: -; cdr3_nt: TGTGCCAGCAGCCGCAGAACGGACGGATCACCCCTCCACTTT; cdr3_aa: CASSRRTDGSPLHF